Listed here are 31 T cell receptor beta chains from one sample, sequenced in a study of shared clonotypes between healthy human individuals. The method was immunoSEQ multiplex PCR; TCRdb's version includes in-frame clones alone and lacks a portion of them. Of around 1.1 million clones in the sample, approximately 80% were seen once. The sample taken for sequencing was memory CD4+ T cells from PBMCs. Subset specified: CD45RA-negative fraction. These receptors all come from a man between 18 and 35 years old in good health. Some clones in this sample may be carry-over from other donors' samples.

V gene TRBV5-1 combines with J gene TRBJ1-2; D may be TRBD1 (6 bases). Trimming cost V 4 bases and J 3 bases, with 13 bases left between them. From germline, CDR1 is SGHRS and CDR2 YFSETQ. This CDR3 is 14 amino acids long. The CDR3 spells CASSRDRTDYGYTF. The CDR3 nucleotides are TGCGCCAGCAGCCGAGACCGGACAGACTATGGCTACACCTTC. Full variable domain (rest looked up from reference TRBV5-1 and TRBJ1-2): KAGVTQTPRYLIKTRGQQVTLSCSPISGHRSVSWYQQTPGQGLQFLFEYFSETQRNKGNFPGRFSGRQFSNSRSEMNVSTLELGDSALYLCASSRDRTDYGYTFGSGTRLTVV.

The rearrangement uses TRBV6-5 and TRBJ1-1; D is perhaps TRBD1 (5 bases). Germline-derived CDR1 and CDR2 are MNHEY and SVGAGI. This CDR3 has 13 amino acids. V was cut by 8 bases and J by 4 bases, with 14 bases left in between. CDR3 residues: CASQKRGSTEAFF. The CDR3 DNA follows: TGTGCCAGCCAGAAACGGGGGAGCACTGAAGCTTTCTTT.

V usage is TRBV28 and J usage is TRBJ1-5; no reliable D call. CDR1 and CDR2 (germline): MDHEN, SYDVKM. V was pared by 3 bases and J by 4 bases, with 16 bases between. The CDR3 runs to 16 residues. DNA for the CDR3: TGTGCCAGCAGTTTTCTTCTGGTGGCAGTTAATCAGCCCCAGCATTTT. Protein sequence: CASSFLLVAVNQPQHF.

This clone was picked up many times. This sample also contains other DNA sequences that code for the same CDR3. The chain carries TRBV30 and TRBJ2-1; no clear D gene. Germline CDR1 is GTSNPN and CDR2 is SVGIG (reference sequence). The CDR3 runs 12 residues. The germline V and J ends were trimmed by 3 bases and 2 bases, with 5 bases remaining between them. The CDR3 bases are TGTGCCTGGAGCGGCGCCTACAATGAGCAGTTCTTC. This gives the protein CAWSGAYNEQFF.

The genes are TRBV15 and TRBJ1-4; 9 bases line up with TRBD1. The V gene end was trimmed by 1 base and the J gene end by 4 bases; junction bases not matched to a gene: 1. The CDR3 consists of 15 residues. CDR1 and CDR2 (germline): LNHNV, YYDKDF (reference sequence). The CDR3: CATSRGTGDNEKLFF. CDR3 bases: TGTGCCACCAGCAGAGGGACAGGGGATAATGAAAAACTGTTTTTT.

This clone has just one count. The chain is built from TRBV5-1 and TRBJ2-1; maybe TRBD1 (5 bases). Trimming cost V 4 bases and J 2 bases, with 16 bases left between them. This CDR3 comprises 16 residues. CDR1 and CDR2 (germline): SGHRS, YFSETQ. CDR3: CASSLIQGNTYNEQFF. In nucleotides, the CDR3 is TGCGCCAGCAGCCTGATCCAGGGTAACACCTACAATGAGCAGTTCTTC.

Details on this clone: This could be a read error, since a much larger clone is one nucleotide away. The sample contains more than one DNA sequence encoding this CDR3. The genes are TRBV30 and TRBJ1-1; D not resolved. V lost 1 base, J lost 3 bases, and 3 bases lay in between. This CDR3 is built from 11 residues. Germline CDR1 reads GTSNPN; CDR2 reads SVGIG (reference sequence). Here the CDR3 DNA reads TGTGCCTGGAGTGGGGACACTGAAGCTTTCTTT. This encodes CAWSGDTEAFF.

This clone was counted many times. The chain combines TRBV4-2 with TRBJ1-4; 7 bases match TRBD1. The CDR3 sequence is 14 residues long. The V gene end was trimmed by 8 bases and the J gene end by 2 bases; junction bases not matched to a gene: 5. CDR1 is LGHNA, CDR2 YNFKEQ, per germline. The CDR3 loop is CASRRGPTNEKLFF. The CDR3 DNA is TGTGCCAGCCGGAGGGGGCCGACTAATGAAAAACTGTTTTTT.

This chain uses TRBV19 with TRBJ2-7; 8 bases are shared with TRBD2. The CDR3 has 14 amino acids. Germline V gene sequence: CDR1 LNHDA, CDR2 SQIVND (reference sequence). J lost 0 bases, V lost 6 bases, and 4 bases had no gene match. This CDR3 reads CASRGAGGSYEQYF. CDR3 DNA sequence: TGTGCCAGTAGAGGGGCGGGAGGCTCCTACGAGCAGTACTTC.

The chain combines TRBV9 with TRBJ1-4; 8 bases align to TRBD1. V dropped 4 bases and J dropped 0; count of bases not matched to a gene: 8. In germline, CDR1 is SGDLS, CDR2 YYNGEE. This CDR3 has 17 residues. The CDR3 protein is CASSQGQDPATNEKLFF. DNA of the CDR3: TGTGCCAGCAGCCAGGGACAGGACCCTGCAACTAATGAAAAACTGTTTTTT.

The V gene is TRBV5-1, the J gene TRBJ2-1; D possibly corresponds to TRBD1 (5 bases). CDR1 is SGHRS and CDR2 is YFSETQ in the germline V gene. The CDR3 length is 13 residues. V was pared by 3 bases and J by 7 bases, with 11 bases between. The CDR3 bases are TGCGCCAGCAGCTACCAGGGTGAAAATGAGCAGTTCTTC. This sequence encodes CASSYQGENEQFF.

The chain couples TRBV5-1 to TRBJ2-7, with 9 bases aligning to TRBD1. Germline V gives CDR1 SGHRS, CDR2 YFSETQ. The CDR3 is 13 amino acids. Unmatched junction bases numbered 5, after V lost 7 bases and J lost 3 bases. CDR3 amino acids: CASAGTGNYEQYF. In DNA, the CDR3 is TGCGCCAGCGCCGGGACAGGGAACTACGAGCAGTACTTC.

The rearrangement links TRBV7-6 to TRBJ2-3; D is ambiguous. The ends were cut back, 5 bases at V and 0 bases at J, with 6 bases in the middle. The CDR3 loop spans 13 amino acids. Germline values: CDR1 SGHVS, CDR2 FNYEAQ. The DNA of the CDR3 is TGTGCCAGCAGCCGCTGGAGCACAGATACGCAGTATTTT. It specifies CASSRWSTDTQYF.

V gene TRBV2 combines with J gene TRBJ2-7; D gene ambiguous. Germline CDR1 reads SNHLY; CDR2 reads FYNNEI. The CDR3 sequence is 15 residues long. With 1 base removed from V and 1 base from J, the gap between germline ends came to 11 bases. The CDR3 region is CASSEEVGFSYEQYF. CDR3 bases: TGTGCCAGCAGTGAAGAGGTAGGGTTTTCCTACGAGCAGTACTTC.

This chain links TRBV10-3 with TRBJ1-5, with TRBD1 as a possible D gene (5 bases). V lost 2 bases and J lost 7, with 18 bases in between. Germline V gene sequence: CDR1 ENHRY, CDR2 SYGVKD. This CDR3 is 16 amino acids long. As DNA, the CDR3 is TGTGCCATCAGTGAGAGATCAGGGATCCAAGGGCAGCCCCAGCATTTT. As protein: CAISERSGIQGQPQHF.

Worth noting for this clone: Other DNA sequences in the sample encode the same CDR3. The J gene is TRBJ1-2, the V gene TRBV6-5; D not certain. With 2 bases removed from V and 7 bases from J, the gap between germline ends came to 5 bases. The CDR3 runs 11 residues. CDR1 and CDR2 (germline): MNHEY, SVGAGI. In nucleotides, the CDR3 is TGTGCCAGCAGTTACGGCCTTGGCTACACCTTC. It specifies CASSYGLGYTF.

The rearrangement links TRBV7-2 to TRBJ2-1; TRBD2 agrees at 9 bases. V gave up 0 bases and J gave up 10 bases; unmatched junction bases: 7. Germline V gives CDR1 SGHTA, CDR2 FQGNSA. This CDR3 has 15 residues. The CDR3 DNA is TGTGCCAGCAGCTTAGCGCGGCTAGCGGGGAGGGAGCAGTTCTTC. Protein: CASSLARLAGREQFF.

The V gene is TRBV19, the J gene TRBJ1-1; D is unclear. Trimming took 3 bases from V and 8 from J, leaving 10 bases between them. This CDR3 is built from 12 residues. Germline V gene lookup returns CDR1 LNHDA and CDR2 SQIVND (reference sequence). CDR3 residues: CASSIWEREAFF. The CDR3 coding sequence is TGTGCCAGTAGTATTTGGGAGAGAGAAGCTTTCTTT.

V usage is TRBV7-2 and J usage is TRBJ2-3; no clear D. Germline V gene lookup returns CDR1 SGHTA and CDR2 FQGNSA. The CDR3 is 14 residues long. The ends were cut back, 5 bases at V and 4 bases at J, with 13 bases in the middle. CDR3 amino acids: CASSGRRSADTQYF. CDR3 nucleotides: TGTGCCAGCAGCGGGCGGCGCAGTGCAGATACGCAGTATTTT.

The CDR3 DNA reads TGTGCCAGCAGTTATGGTCCAGGGAATCAGTTCTTC. This sequence encodes CASSYGPGNQFF. The rearrangement links TRBV6-5 to TRBJ2-1, with D perhaps matching TRBD1 (5 bases). Trimming took 3 bases from V and 13 from J, leaving 13 bases between them. Germline assignment: CDR1 MNHEY and CDR2 SVGAGI. The CDR3 consists of 12 residues.

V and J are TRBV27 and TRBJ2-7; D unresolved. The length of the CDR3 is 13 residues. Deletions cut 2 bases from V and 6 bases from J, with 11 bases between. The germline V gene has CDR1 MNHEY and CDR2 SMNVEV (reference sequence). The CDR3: CASSLAGVPEQYF. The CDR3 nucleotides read TGTGCCAGCAGTTTAGCTGGGGTCCCCGAGCAGTACTTC.

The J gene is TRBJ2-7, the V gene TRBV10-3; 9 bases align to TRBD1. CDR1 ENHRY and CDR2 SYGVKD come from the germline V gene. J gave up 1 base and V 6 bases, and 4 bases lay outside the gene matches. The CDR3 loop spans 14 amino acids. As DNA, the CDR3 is TGTGCCATCAGGGGGGACAGGGCGTCCTACGAGCAGTACTTC. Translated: CAIRGDRASYEQYF.

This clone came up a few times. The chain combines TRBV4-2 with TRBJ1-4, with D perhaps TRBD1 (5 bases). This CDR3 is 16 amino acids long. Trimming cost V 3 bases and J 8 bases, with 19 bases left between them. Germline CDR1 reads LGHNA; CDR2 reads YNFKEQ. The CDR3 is CASSQTRGGEGEKLFF. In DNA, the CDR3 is TGTGCCAGCAGCCAGACCCGGGGCGGGGAGGGGGAAAAACTGTTTTTT.

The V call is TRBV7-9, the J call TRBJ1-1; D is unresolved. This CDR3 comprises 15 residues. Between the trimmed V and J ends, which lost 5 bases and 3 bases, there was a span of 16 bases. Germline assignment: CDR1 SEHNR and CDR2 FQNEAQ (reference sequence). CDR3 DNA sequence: TGTGCCAGCAGCCCTCCTATTTACGATCACACTGAAGCTTTCTTT. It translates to CASSPPIYDHTEAFF. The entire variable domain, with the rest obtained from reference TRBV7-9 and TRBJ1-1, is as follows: DTGVSQNPRHKITKRGQNVTFRCDPISEHNRLYWYRQTLGQGPEFLTYFQNEAQLEKSRLLSDRFSAERPKGSFSTLEIQRTEQGDSAMYLCASSPPIYDHTEAFFGQGTRLTVV.

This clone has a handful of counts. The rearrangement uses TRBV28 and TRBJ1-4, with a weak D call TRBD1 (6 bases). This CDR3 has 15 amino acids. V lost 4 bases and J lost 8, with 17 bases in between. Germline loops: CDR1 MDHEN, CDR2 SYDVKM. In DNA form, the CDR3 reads TGTGCCAGCAGTTCCCGGGACACAGATGGGGAAAAACTGTTTTTT. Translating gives CASSSRDTDGEKLFF.

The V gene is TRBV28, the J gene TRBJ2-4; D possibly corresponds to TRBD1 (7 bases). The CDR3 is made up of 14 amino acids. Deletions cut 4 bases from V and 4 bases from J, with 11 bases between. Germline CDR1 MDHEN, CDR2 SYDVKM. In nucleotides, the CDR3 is TGTGCCAGCAGTTCACAGGGGACTAAAAACATTCAGTACTTC. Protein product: CASSSQGTKNIQYF.

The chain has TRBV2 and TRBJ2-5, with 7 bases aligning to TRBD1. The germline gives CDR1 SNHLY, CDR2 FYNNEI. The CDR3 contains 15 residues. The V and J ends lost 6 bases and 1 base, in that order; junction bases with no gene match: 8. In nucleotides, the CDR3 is TGTGCCAGCAGCCTCGACAGGGAACGCCAAGAGACCCAGTACTTC. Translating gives CASSLDRERQETQYF. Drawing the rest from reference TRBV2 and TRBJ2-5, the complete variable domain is EPEVTQTPSHQVTQMGQEVILRCVPISNHLYFYWYRQILGQKVEFLVSFYNNEISEKSEIFDDQFSVERPDGSNFTLKIRSTKLEDSAMYFCASSLDRERQETQYFGPGTRLLVL.

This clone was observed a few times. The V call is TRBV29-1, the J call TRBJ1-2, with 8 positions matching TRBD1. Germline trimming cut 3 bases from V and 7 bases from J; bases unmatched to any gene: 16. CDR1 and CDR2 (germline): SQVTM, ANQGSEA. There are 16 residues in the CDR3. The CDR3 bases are TGCAGCGTTGACTATACGACAGGGGAGTTTAAGGGTGGCTACACCTTC. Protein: CSVDYTTGEFKGGYTF.

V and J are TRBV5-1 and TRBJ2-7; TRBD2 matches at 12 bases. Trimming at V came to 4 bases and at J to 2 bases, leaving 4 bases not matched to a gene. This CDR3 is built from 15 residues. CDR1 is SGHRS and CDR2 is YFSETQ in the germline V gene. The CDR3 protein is CASSILAGGAYEQYF. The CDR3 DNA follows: TGCGCCAGCAGCATCCTAGCGGGAGGGGCCTACGAGCAGTACTTC.

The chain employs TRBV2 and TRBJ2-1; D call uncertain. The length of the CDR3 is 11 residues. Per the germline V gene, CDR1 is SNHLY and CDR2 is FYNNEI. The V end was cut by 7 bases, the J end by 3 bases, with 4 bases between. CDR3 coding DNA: TGTGCCAGCATTTTCTACAATGAGCAGTTCTTC. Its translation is CASIFYNEQFF.

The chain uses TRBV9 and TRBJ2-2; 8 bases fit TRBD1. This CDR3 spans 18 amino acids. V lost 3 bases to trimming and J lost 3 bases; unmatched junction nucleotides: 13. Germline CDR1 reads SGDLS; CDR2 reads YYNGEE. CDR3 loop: CASSGSIHRGWDTGELFF. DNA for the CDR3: TGTGCCAGCAGCGGATCTATTCACAGGGGGTGGGACACCGGGGAGCTGTTTTTT.